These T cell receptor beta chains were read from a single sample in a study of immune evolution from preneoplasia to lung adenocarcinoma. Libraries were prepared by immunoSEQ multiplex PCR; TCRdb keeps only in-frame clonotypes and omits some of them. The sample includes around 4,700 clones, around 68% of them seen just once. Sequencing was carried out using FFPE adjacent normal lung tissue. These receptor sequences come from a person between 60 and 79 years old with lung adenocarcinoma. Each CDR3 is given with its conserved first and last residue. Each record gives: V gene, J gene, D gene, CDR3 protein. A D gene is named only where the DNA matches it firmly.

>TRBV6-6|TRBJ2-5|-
CASSAGDAETQYF
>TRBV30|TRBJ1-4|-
CAWSSLADYEKLFF
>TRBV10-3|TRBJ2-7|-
CAISTGDEQYF
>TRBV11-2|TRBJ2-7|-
CASSSEGNEQYF
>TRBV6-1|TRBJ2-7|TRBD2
CASILLAGVTYEQYF
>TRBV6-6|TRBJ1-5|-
CASSYDLSPQHF
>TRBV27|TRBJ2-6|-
CASRPGGANVLTF
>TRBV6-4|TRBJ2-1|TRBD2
CASSDSTSGSNEQFF
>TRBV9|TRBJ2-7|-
CASSVSTGPPEYTQYF
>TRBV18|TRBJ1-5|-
CASSPGDDQPQHF
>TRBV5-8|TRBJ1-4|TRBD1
CASSEGTGSSANEKLFF
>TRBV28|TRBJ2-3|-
CASTPGWEYTQYF
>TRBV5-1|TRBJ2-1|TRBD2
CASSLVGLAGGGEQFF
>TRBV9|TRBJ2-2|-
CASSVMGDGLSGELFF
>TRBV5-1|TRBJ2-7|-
CASSSEEGYEQYF
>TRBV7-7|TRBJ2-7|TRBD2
CASSLGTSGSQQYF
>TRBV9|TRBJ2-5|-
CASSVVAVRGETQYF
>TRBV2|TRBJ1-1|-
CASTGDTNTEAFF
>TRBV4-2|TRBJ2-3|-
CASSQTTGTTDTQYF
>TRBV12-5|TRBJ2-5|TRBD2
CASGFTGGSYNQETQYF
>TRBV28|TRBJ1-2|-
CASRTTNYGYTF
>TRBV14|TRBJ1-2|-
CASSQGAGPDYGYTF
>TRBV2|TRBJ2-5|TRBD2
CASSEFAGGETQYF
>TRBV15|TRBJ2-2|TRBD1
CATSRGDRGELFF
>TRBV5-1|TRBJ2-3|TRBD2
CASSLGAGSTDTQYF
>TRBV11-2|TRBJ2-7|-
CASSRGGLAAYEQYF